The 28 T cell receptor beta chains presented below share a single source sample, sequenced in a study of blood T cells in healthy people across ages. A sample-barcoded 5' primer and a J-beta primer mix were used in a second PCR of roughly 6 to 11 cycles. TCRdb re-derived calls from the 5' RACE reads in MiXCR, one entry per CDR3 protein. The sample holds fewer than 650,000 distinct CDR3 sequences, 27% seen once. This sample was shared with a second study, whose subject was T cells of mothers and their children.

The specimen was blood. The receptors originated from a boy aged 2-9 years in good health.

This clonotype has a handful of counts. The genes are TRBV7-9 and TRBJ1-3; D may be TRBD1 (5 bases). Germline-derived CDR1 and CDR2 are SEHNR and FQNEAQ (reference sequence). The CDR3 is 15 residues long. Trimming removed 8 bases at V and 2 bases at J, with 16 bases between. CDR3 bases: TGTGCCAGCTTGCGGGCTGGGACTGCTGGAAACACCATATATTTT. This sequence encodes CASLRAGTAGNTIYF.

For the CDR3, the DNA is TGTGCCAGCAGTCCCAGGGCCACCTACGAGCAGTACTTC. This gives the protein CASSPRATYEQYF. The chain is built from TRBV27 and TRBJ2-7, with D perhaps TRBD1 (5 bases). The V end was cut by 5 bases, the J end by 2 bases, with 10 bases between. The CDR3 runs 13 residues. CDR1 and CDR2 (germline): MNHEY, SMNVEV (reference sequence).

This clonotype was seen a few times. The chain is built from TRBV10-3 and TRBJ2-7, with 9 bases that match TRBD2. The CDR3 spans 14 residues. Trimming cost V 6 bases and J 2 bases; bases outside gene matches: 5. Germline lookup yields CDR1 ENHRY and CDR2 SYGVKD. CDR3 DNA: TGTGCCATCAGGGAGACTAGCGGCCCCTACGAGCAGTACTTC. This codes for CAIRETSGPYEQYF.

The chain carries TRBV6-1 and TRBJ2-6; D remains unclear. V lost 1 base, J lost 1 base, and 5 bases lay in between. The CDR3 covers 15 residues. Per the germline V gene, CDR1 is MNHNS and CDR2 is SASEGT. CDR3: CASSEGASGANVLTF. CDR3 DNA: TGTGCCAGCAGTGAAGGGGCGTCTGGGGCCAACGTCCTGACTTTC.

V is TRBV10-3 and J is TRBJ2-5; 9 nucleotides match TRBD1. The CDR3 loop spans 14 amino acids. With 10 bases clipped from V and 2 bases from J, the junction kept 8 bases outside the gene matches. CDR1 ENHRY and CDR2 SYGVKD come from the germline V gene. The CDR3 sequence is CATTGGGGQETQYF. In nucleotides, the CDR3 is TGTGCCACCACAGGGGGCGGGGGACAAGAGACCCAGTACTTC.

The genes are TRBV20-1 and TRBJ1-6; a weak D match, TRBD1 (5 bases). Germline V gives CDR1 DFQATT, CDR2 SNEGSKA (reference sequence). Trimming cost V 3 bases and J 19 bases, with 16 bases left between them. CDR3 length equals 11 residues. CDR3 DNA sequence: TGCAGTGCTAGCGCGACAGATGCCATTCACTTT. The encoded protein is CSASATDAIHF.

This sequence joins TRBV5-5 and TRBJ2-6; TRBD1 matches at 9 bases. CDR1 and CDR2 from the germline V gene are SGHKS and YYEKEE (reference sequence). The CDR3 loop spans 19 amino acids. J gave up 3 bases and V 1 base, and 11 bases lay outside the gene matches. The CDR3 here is CASSLTFLQGAGGANVLTF. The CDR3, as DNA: TGTGCCAGCAGCTTGACCTTTCTACAGGGGGCAGGTGGGGCCAACGTCCTGACTTTC.

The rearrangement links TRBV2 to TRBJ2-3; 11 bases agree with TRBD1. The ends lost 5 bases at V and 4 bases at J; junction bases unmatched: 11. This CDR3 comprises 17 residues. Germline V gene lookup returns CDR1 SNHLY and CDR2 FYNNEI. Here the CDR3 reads CASSRDRGVGGADTQYF. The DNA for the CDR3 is TGTGCCAGCAGTCGGGACAGGGGGGTGGGAGGCGCAGATACGCAGTATTTT.

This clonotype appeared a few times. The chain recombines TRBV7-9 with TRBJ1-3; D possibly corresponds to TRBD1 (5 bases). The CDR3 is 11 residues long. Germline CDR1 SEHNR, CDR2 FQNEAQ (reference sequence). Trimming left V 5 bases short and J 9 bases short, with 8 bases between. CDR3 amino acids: CASSPGFTIYF. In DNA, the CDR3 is TGTGCCAGCAGCCCAGGGTTCACCATATATTTT.

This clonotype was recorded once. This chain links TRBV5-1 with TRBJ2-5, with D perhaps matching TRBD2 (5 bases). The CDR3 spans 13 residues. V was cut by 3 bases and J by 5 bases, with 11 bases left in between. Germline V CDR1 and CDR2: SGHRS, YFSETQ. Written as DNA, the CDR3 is TGCGCCAGCAGCTCGGGGTCCCTCGAGACCCAGTACTTC. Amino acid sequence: CASSSGSLETQYF.

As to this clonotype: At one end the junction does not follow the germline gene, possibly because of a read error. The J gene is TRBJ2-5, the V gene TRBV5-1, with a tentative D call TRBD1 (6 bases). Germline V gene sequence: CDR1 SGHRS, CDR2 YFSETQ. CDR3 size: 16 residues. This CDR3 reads CASSRATGLYQETRYF. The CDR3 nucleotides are TGCGCCAGCAGCAGAGCGACAGGTTTATACCAAGAGACCCGGTACTTC. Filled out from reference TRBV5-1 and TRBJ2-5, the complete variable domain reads KAGVTQTPRYLIKTRGQQVTLSCSPISGHRSVSWYQQTPGQGLQFLFEYFSETQRNKGNFPGRFSGRQFSNSRSEMNVSTLELGDSALYLCASSRATGLYQETRYFGPGTRLLVL.

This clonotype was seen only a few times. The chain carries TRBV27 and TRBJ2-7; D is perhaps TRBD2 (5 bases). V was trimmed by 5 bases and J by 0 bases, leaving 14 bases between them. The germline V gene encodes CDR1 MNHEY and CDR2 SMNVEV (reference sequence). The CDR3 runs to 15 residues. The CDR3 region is CASSPTLAASYEQYF. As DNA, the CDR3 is TGTGCCAGCAGTCCGACCCTAGCAGCCTCCTACGAGCAGTACTTC.

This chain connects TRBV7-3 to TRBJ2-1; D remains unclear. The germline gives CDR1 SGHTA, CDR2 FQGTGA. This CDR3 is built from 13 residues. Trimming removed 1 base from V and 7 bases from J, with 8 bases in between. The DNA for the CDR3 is TGTGCCAGCAGCTTAAGTCCGCGGAATGAGCAGTTCTTC. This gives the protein CASSLSPRNEQFF.

Here the CDR3 reads CASKRDRHTDTQYF. The CDR3 bases are TGTGCCAGCAAACGGGACAGGCACACAGATACGCAGTATTTT. The rearrangement uses TRBV2 and TRBJ2-3, with 8 bases aligning to TRBD1. This CDR3 is built from 14 residues. Germline V lookup: CDR1 SNHLY, CDR2 FYNNEI. Trimming at V came to 7 bases and at J to 2 bases, leaving 5 bases not matched to a gene.

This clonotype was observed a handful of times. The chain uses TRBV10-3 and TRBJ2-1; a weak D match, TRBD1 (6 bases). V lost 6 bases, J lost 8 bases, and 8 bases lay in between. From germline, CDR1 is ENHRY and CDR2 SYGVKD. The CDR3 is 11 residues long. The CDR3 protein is CAIRKGDEQFF. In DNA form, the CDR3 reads TGTGCCATCAGGAAGGGGGATGAGCAGTTCTTC.

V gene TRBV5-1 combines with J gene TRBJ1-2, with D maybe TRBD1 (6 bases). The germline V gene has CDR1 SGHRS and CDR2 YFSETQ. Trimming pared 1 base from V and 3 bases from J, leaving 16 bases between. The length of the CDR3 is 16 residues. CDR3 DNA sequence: TGCGCCAGCAGCTTGACTATGTTAAACAGGGACTATGGCTACACCTTC. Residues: CASSLTMLNRDYGYTF.

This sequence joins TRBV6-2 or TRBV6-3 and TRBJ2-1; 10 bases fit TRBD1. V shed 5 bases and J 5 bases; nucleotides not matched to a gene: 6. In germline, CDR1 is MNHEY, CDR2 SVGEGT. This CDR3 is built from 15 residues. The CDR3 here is CASSMPGTGDNEQFF. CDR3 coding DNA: TGTGCCAGCAGTATGCCTGGGACAGGGGACAATGAGCAGTTCTTC.

This CDR3 reads CSVEDGHNLYGYTF. The CDR3 DNA reads as TGCAGCGTTGAAGATGGGCACAACCTCTATGGCTACACCTTC. This chain connects TRBV29-1 to TRBJ1-2; D not certain. The CDR3 has 14 residues. The V gene's germline CDR1 is SQVTM and CDR2 ANQGSEA. Trimming took 0 bases from V and 4 from J, leaving 12 bases between them.

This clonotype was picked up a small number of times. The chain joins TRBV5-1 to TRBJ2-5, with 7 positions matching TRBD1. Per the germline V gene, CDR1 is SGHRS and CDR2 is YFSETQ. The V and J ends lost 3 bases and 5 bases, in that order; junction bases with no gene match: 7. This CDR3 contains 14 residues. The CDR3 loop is CASSSATGDETQYF. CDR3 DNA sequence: TGCGCCAGCAGCTCGGCAACAGGGGATGAGACCCAGTACTTC.

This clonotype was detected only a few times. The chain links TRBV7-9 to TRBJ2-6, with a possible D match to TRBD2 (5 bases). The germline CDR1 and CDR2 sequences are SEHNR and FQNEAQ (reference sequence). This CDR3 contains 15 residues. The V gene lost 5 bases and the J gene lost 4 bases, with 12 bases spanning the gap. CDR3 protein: CASSPGLSGANVLTF. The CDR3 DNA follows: TGTGCCAGCAGCCCCGGACTGTCCGGGGCCAACGTCCTGACTTTC. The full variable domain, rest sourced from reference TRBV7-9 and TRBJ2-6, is DTGVSQNPRHKITKRGQNVTFRCDPISEHNRLYWYRQTLGQGPEFLTYFQNEAQLEKSRLLSDRFSAERPKGSFSTLEIQRTEQGDSAMYLCASSPGLSGANVLTFGAGSRLTVL.

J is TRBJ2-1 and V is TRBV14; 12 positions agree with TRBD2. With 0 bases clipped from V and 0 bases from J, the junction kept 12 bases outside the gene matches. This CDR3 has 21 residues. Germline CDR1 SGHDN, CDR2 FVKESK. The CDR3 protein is CASSQDIGLAGYWSSYNEQFF. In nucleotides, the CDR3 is TGTGCCAGCAGCCAAGATATAGGACTAGCGGGATATTGGAGCTCCTACAATGAGCAGTTCTTC. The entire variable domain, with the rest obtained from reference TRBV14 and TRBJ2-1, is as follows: EAGVTQFPSHSVIEKGQTVTLRCDPISGHDNLYWYRRVMGKEIKFLLHFVKESKQDESGMPNNRFLAERTGGTYSTLKVQPAELEDSGVYFCASSQDIGLAGYWSSYNEQFFGPGTRLTVL.

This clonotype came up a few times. The CDR3 is CASSYPSGRGRNEQFF. CDR3 nucleotide sequence: TGTGCCAGCAGTTACCCCAGCGGCCGGGGGAGGAATGAGCAGTTCTTC. V usage is TRBV6-2 or TRBV6-3 and J usage is TRBJ2-1, with D possibly TRBD2 on 6 matching bases. Per the germline V gene, CDR1 is MNHEY and CDR2 is SVGEGT. This CDR3 has 16 residues. Trimming removed 2 bases at V and 7 bases at J, with 18 bases between.

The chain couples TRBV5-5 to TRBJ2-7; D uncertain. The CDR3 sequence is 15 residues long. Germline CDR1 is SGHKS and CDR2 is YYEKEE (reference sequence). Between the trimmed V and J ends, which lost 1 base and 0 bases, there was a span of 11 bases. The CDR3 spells CASSLYRQSSYEQYF. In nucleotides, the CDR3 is TGTGCCAGCAGCTTGTATCGGCAGAGCTCCTACGAGCAGTACTTC.

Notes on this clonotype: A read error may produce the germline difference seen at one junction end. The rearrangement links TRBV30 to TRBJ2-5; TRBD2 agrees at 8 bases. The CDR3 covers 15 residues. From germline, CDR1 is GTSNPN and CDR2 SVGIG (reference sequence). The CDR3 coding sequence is TGTGCCTGGAGCGCTATAGCGGGGTACCAGGAGACCCAGTACTTC. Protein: CAWSAIAGYQETQYF.

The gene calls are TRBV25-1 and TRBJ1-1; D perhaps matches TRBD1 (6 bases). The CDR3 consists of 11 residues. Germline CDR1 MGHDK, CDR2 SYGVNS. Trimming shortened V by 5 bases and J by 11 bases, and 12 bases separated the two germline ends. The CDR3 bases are TGTGCCAGCAGTTCAACAGGGACGGCTTTCTTT. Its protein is CASSSTGTAFF.

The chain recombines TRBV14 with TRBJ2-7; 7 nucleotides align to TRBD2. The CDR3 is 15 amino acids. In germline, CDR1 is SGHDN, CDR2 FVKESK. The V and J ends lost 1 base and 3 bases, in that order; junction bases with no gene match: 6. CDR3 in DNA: TGTGCCAGCAGCCAAGTATTTGCGGGAGTCTACGAGCAGTACTTC. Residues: CASSQVFAGVYEQYF.

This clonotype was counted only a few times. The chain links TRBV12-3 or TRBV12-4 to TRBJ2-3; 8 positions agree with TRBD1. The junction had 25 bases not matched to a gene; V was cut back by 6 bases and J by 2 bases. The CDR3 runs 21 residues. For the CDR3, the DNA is TGTGCCAGCAGGGACGGGACAGGAGCGACAACACTAAACTTGTCCACAGATACGCAGTATTTT. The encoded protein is CASRDGTGATTLNLSTDTQYF.

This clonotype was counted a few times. CDR3 coding DNA: TGTGCCAGCAGTACTCGGACAGGGGGAGGAGAGACCCAGTACTTC. Its protein is CASSTRTGGGETQYF. The chain has TRBV6-2 or TRBV6-3 and TRBJ2-5, with TRBD1 identical over 10 bases. V lost 5 bases and J lost 4; bases outside the gene matches: 7. Germline V lookup: CDR1 MNHEY, CDR2 SVGEGT. The CDR3 covers 15 residues.